The 18 T cell receptor beta chains listed next were all sequenced from one sample in a study of post-analysis software for immune sequencing data. Points from the study as a whole: Five or six TRBV segments (TRBV5-6, TRBV5-1 and TRBV20-1 among them) occurred more frequently in patients than in controls.

The antigens these receptors bind are not known. TCR beta cDNA libraries had unique molecular identifiers. TCRdb reprocessed the PCR reads with MiXCR, giving one entry per CDR3 protein. Among a few hundred thousand distinct CDR3 sequences listed, approximately 31% were seen once. Specimen: blood. These receptors all stem from a girl under 18 with multiple sclerosis.

This clonotype was observed a few times. V usage is TRBV29-1 and J usage is TRBJ2-3; possibly TRBD2 for D (5 bases). Between the trimmed V and J ends, which lost 7 bases and 1 base, there was a span of 9 bases. The CDR3 consists of 12 residues. CDR1 and CDR2 (germline): SQVTM, ANQGSEA. DNA for the CDR3: TGCAGCGCTGACGGGGGCACAGATACGCAGTATTTT. Translated, it gives CSADGGTDTQYF.

A word on this clonotype: A read error may account for a junction end that differs from germline. This chain connects TRBV3-1 to TRBJ2-3, with D possibly TRBD1 on 5 matching bases. Looked up from germline, CDR1 is LGHDT and CDR2 is YNNKEL (reference sequence). The CDR3 length is 15 residues. The CDR3 is CASSQEPAATGTQYF. Here the CDR3 DNA reads TGTGCCAGCAGCCAAGAGCCTGCTGCTACAGGTACGCAGTATTTT.

The genes are TRBV25-1 and TRBJ1-2; tentatively, D is TRBD1 (6 bases). CDR1 and CDR2 from the germline V gene are MGHDK and SYGVNS. V was clipped by 1 base and J by 9 bases, with 15 bases between them. This CDR3 has 14 amino acids. CDR3 sequence: CASSESDRPGRYTF. The CDR3 nucleotides are TGTGCCAGCAGTGAATCCGACAGGCCAGGACGCTACACCTTC.

The gene calls are TRBV29-1 and TRBJ1-1; TRBD1 is a possible D gene (6 bases). Trimming pared 7 bases from V and 6 bases from J, leaving 18 bases between. The CDR3 has 13 amino acids. The germline V gene encodes CDR1 SQVTM and CDR2 ANQGSEA. The CDR3 bases are TGCAGCGCCCGGGGGGGCCCGAAGGCTGAAGCTTTCTTT. Its translation is CSARGGPKAEAFF.

This chain links TRBV5-1 with TRBJ1-2; 9 bases are a match to TRBD1. CDR1 SGHRS and CDR2 YFSETQ come from the germline V gene. This CDR3 contains 17 residues. The junction had 13 bases not matched to a gene; V was cut back by 3 bases and J by 4 bases. The chain's CDR3 is CASSSRTRTGASYGYTF. The DNA of the CDR3 is TGCGCCAGCAGCTCCCGGACCCGGACAGGGGCATCCTATGGCTACACCTTC.

The gene calls are TRBV12-3 or TRBV12-4 and TRBJ1-2, with unresolved D. The V end was cut by 6 bases, the J end by 2 bases, with 10 bases between. This CDR3 is built from 13 residues. The CDR3 loop is CASSFDGNYGYTF. DNA of the CDR3: TGTGCCAGCAGCTTTGACGGCAACTATGGCTACACCTTC.

The chain couples TRBV6-5 to TRBJ2-7; either TRBD1 or TRBD2 may supply D (5 bases each). Trimming took 6 bases from V and 2 from J, leaving 11 bases between them. CDR1 is MNHEY, CDR2 SVGAGI, per germline. The CDR3 covers 13 residues. In nucleotides, the CDR3 is TGTGCCAGCAGGCTGGGACGGGCCTACGAGCAGTACTTC. The encoded protein is CASRLGRAYEQYF.

The chain couples TRBV28 to TRBJ2-1; perhaps TRBD1 as D (6 bases). The CDR3 is made up of 11 amino acids. Per the germline V gene, CDR1 is MDHEN and CDR2 is SYDVKM. With 8 bases removed from V and 4 bases from J, the gap between germline ends came to 6 bases. The CDR3 DNA follows: TGTGCCAGCCAGGGGTACAATGAGCAGTTCTTC. This encodes CASQGYNEQFF. Full variable domain (rest looked up from reference TRBV28 and TRBJ2-1): DVKVTQSSRYLVKRTGEKVFLECVQDMDHENMFWYRQDPGLGLRLIYFSYDVKMKEKGDIPEGYSVSREKKERFSLILESASTNQTSMYLCASQGYNEQFFGPGTRLTVL.

In this sample, this clonotype turned up a few times. The J gene is TRBJ2-1, the V gene TRBV5-1; 14 bases align to TRBD2. This CDR3 region has 16 residues. CDR1 is SGHRS, CDR2 YFSETQ, per germline. Trimming removed 0 bases from V and 7 bases from J; junction bases left unmatched: 3. For the CDR3, the DNA is TGCGCCAGCAGCTTGGGGGGACTAGCGGGGGTTAATGAGCAGTTCTTC. This encodes CASSLGGLAGVNEQFF.

CDR3 nucleotide sequence: TGCGCCAGCAGCCAAGGGCTGCTAGCGGGGGGGCCGGGGATTGAGCAGTTCTTC. It is translated as CASSQGLLAGGPGIEQFF. J is TRBJ2-1 and V is TRBV4-1; TRBD2 agrees at 12 bases. Germline CDR1 reads MGHRA; CDR2 reads YSYEKL. V lost 1 base to trimming and J lost 9 bases; unmatched junction nucleotides: 13. The CDR3 runs 18 residues.

In DNA form, the CDR3 reads TGTGCCAGTCTCGACCTCGGCAGGGACTATAATTCACCCCTCCACTTT. This encodes CASLDLGRDYNSPLHF. The chain is built from TRBV6-4 and TRBJ1-6; D is possibly TRBD1 (5 bases). Trimming took 9 bases from V and 3 from J, leaving 18 bases between them. Per germline, CDR1 MRHNA and CDR2 SNTAGT. This CDR3 spans 16 amino acids.

This chain links TRBV7-3 with TRBJ1-1, with D possibly TRBD1 on 6 matching bases. Trimming removed 5 bases from V and 6 bases from J, with 10 bases in between. This CDR3 spans 12 amino acids. The germline CDR1 and CDR2 sequences are SGHTA and FQGTGA. CDR3 residues: CASSLQGPEAFF. The DNA of the CDR3 is TGTGCCAGCAGCCTACAGGGCCCTGAAGCTTTCTTT. The whole variable domain, remainder taken from reference TRBV7-3 and TRBJ1-1, is GAGVSQTPSNKVTEKGKYVELRCDPISGHTALYWYRQSLGQGPEFLIYFQGTGAADDSGLPNDRFFAVRPEGSVSTLKIQRTERGDSAVYLCASSLQGPEAFFGQGTRLTVV.

Written as DNA, the CDR3 is TGTGGTGTGGGGCACAGGATCGACACAGATACGCAGTATTTT. Translation: CGVGHRIDTDTQYF. The genes are TRBV7-9 and TRBJ2-3; tentatively, D is TRBD1 (5 bases). Germline lookup yields CDR1 SEHNR and CDR2 FQNEAQ (reference sequence). This CDR3 spans 14 amino acids.

This clonotype has just a few counts. The DNA of the CDR3 is TGTGCCAGCAGCTTCAGGGACTCACCCTACTCCTACAATGAGCAGTTCTTC. Its protein is CASSFRDSPYSYNEQFF. V usage is TRBV7-9 and J usage is TRBJ2-1; weak D call: TRBD2 (6 bases). Trimming pared 3 bases from V and 0 bases from J, leaving 15 bases between. Germline-derived CDR1 and CDR2 are SEHNR and FQNEAQ (reference sequence). The CDR3 consists of 17 residues.

The chain recombines TRBV9 with TRBJ2-1; the D gene could be TRBD1 or TRBD2 (5 bases each). The CDR3 has 16 residues. V lost 4 bases and J 5 bases, leaving 19 bases between the germline ends. The germline gives CDR1 SGDLS, CDR2 YYNGEE. CDR3 region: CASSSSTWGLNNEQFF. The DNA for the CDR3 is TGTGCCAGCAGCTCATCTACTTGGGGGTTAAACAATGAGCAGTTCTTC.

This clonotype was seen only a few times. The chain employs TRBV6-1 and TRBJ2-4; TRBD1 agrees at 10 bases. This CDR3 comprises 14 residues. The germline V gene has CDR1 MNHNS and CDR2 SASEGT. The V segment lost 5 bases and the J segment 7 bases; nucleotides outside the gene matches: 5. CDR3 sequence (DNA): TGTGCCAGCAGTTATGGACAGGGGGGTAACATTCAGTACTTC. It encodes CASSYGQGGNIQYF.

This clonotype was seen only a few times. The rearrangement joins TRBV12-3 or TRBV12-4 to TRBJ2-3, with 9 bases that match TRBD1. The CDR3 loop spans 14 amino acids. Losses at the gene ends were 5 bases for V and 3 bases for J; bases not matched to a gene: 3. The CDR3: CASSTGTGTDTQYF. Here the CDR3 DNA reads TGTGCCAGCAGTACAGGGACAGGGACAGATACGCAGTATTTT.

This chain joins TRBV9 and TRBJ2-1; 9 nucleotides line up with TRBD2. CDR1 SGDLS and CDR2 YYNGEE come from the germline V gene. CDR3 size: 17 residues. V was clipped by 3 bases and J by 4 bases; unmatched bases: 11. The CDR3 region is CASSAPLLAGSYNEQFF. CDR3 in DNA: TGTGCCAGCAGCGCCCCACTACTAGCGGGTTCTTACAATGAGCAGTTCTTC.